These 26 T cell receptor beta chains were all obtained from the same sample, sequenced in a study of OX40 agonist ivuxolimab in advanced cancers. This table comes from immunoSEQ multiplex PCR, and its TCRdb copy is limited to in-frame clones, with some not included. The table includes tens of thousands of clones, about 88% detected once. The sequencing used CD4+ or CD8+ T cells sorted from blood, collected in a trial of the OX40 agonist ivuxolimab. The receptors here all came from an adult with an advanced solid tumor such as melanoma, head and neck, liver or kidney cancer.

V gene TRBV2 combines with J gene TRBJ1-1; D gene uncertain. The CDR3 loop spans 11 amino acids. Trimming took 1 base from V and 8 from J, leaving 5 bases between them. CDR1 SNHLY and CDR2 FYNNEI come from the germline V gene. In nucleotides, the CDR3 is TGTGCCAGCAGTGAAGTCCGCGAAGCTTTCTTT. As protein: CASSEVREAFF.

This clone came up once. CDR3 protein: CASREGTSTDTQYF. The CDR3, as DNA: TGTGCCAGCAGAGAGGGAACGAGCACAGATACGCAGTATTTT. The J gene is TRBJ2-3, the V gene TRBV2; a weak D match, TRBD2 (5 bases). From germline, CDR1 is SNHLY and CDR2 FYNNEI. This CDR3 comprises 14 residues. V was trimmed by 6 bases and J by 0 bases, leaving 10 bases between them. The variable domain in full, completed from reference TRBV2 and TRBJ2-3, reads EPEVTQTPSHQVTQMGQEVILRCVPISNHLYFYWYRQILGQKVEFLVSFYNNEISEKSEIFDDQFSVERPDGSNFTLKIRSTKLEDSAMYFCASREGTSTDTQYFGPGTRLTVL.

The genes are TRBV6-1 and TRBJ2-1; a weak D match, TRBD2 (8 bases). V lost 2 bases and J lost 14, with 25 bases in between. This CDR3 region has 16 residues. Per the germline V gene, CDR1 is MNHNS and CDR2 is SASEGT. The CDR3 DNA reads TGTGCCAGCAGTGAAATAGGGGGCGCGTTAGCGGGACCTGAGTTCTTC. Residues: CASSEIGGALAGPEFF.

The chain couples TRBV29-1 to TRBJ2-1, with 8 bases identical to TRBD2. V shed 1 base and J 0 bases; nucleotides not matched to a gene: 2. Germline-derived CDR1 and CDR2 are SQVTM and ANQGSEA. The length of the CDR3 is 15 residues. The CDR3 spells CSVEGGGSSYNEQFF. DNA of the CDR3: TGCAGCGTTGAAGGCGGGGGGAGCTCCTACAATGAGCAGTTCTTC.

This clone was seen only once. The V gene is TRBV19, the J gene TRBJ1-2; 9 bases match TRBD1. The CDR3 is 15 amino acids. The J segment lost 4 bases and the V segment lost 6 bases, leaving 9 bases of the junction unmatched. The germline CDR1 and CDR2 sequences are LNHDA and SQIVND (reference sequence). The CDR3 region is CASSTGTGFFYGYTF. CDR3 coding DNA: TGTGCCAGTAGCACCGGGACAGGGTTTTTCTATGGCTACACCTTC. The full variable domain, its missing parts supplied by reference TRBV19 and TRBJ1-2, is DGGITQSPKYLFRKEGQNVTLSCEQNLNHDAMYWYRQDPGQGLRLIYYSQIVNDFQKGDIAEGYSVSREKKESFPLTVTSAQKNPTAFYLCASSTGTGFFYGYTFGSGTRLTVV.

There are a few counts of this clone. The CDR3 reads CASSSDRANEKLFF. The CDR3 DNA reads TGTGCCAGCAGTTCCGACAGGGCTAATGAAAAACTGTTTTTT. This chain links TRBV6-5 with TRBJ1-4; TRBD1 aligns across 7 bases. Germline V CDR1 and CDR2: MNHEY, SVGAGI. V trimming: 4 bases; J trimming: 3 bases; junction bases outside the gene matches: 2. This CDR3 has 14 residues.

The CDR3 DNA follows: TGTGCCTGGAGTGTACGGCGGTCGAATGAAAAACTGTTTTTT. Protein sequence: CAWSVRRSNEKLFF. The genes are TRBV30 and TRBJ1-4; D is unresolved. V dropped 0 bases and J dropped 5 bases, with 10 bases sitting between them. Looked up from germline, CDR1 is GTSNPN and CDR2 is SVGIG (reference sequence). The CDR3 has 14 amino acids.

Comments on this clone: A read error may produce the germline difference seen at one junction end. V gene TRBV7-7 combines with J gene TRBJ2-2, with D maybe TRBD1 (7 bases). Germline V lookup: CDR1 SSHAT, CDR2 FNYEAQ (reference sequence). The CDR3 runs to 15 residues. For the CDR3, the DNA is TGTGCTAGCAGCTATCAGGGGGGCGCGACCGGGGAGCTGTTTTTT. Amino acids: CASSYQGGATGELFF.

This clone was seen once. V usage is TRBV5-1 and J usage is TRBJ1-1, with D possibly matching TRBD1 (5 bases). V was pared by 0 bases and J by 7 bases, with 13 bases between. This CDR3 comprises 14 residues. Germline V CDR1 and CDR2: SGHRS, YFSETQ. This chain's CDR3 is CASSLDRILYEAFF. Written as DNA, the CDR3 is TGCGCCAGCAGCTTGGACAGGATCTTATATGAAGCTTTCTTT.

The V and J genes are TRBV5-1 and TRBJ1-1; D is undetermined. Germline V gene sequence: CDR1 SGHRS, CDR2 YFSETQ. Deletions cut 4 bases from V and 8 bases from J, with 15 bases between. This CDR3 is 13 amino acids long. CDR3 in amino acids: CASSPSSSQEAFF. CDR3 nucleotides: TGCGCCAGCAGCCCTTCTTCAAGTCAGGAAGCTTTCTTT.

The chain employs TRBV19 and TRBJ2-5, with D hard to call. The CDR3 runs to 17 residues. V was shortened by 0 bases and J by 6 bases, with 20 bases between the two germline ends. Per germline, CDR1 LNHDA and CDR2 SQIVND (reference sequence). The CDR3 nucleotides are TGTGCCAGTAGTATAGATCGGCAAAGAGGAGCTCGTAAGACCCAGTACTTC. This translates into CASSIDRQRGARKTQYF.

The rearrangement uses TRBV28 and TRBJ1-3; D remains unclear. This CDR3 is 12 amino acids long. Per germline, CDR1 MDHEN and CDR2 SYDVKM. V lost 6 bases to trimming and J lost 4 bases, with 7 bases between them. The CDR3 is CASRTAGNTIYF. In DNA, the CDR3 is TGTGCCAGCAGAACGGCCGGAAACACCATATATTTT. Full variable domain (outside the CDR3, taken from reference TRBV28 and TRBJ1-3): DVKVTQSSRYLVKRTGEKVFLECVQDMDHENMFWYRQDPGLGLRLIYFSYDVKMKEKGDIPEGYSVSREKKERFSLILESASTNQTSMYLCASRTAGNTIYFGEGSWLTVV.

The rearrangement joins TRBV7-9 to TRBJ1-1, with TRBD1 identical over 10 bases. The J segment lost 7 bases and the V segment lost 3 bases, leaving 8 bases of the junction unmatched. Looked up from germline, CDR1 is SEHNR and CDR2 is FQNEAQ (reference sequence). The CDR3 has 15 amino acids. The CDR3 nucleotides are TGTGCCAGCAGCTTTCGTGACAGGGGGCTGATTGAAGCTTTCTTT. It codes for CASSFRDRGLIEAFF. The variable domain in full, completed from reference TRBV7-9 and TRBJ1-1, reads DTGVSQNPRHKITKRGQNVTFRCDPISEHNRLYWYRQTLGQGPEFLTYFQNEAQLEKSRLLSDRFSAERPKGSFSTLEIQRTEQGDSAMYLCASSFRDRGLIEAFFGQGTRLTVV.

This chain joins TRBV5-8 and TRBJ2-1; 8 nucleotides agree with TRBD2. This CDR3 is built from 15 residues. V lost 0 bases to trimming and J lost 7 bases; unmatched junction nucleotides: 6. CDR1 and CDR2 (germline): SGHTS, YDEGEE. DNA of the CDR3: TGTGCCAGCAGCTTGGTCGGGAGGGCGAGGAATGAGCAGTTCTTC. This translates into CASSLVGRARNEQFF.

This clone was seen a handful of times. This chain joins TRBV27 and TRBJ1-6, with D tentatively TRBD1 (5 bases). Germline V gene lookup returns CDR1 MNHEY and CDR2 SMNVEV (reference sequence). Trimming cost V 6 bases and J 7 bases, with 13 bases left between them. CDR3 length equals 14 residues. DNA for the CDR3: TGTGCCAGCAGACCCGACAGACAGAATTCACCCCTCCACTTT. It yields the protein CASRPDRQNSPLHF.

V gene TRBV14 combines with J gene TRBJ2-1; tentatively, D is TRBD2 (6 bases). Germline V gives CDR1 SGHDN, CDR2 FVKESK. Trimming took off 4 bases at V and 0 bases at J, with 13 bases between the two ends. This CDR3 spans 16 amino acids. This chain's CDR3 is CASSPTLASSYNEQFF. In nucleotides, the CDR3 is TGTGCCAGCAGCCCTACCCTAGCGTCCTCCTACAATGAGCAGTTCTTC.

The chain combines TRBV7-2 with TRBJ1-3, with D maybe TRBD1 (5 bases). The CDR3 runs to 16 residues. Germline-derived CDR1 and CDR2 are SGHTA and FQGNSA. V was clipped by 1 base and J by 3 bases, with 13 bases between them. CDR3 nucleotides: TGTGCCAGCAGCTTAGATCAGGGCGCGGTTGGAAACACCATATATTTT. Translated, it gives CASSLDQGAVGNTIYF.

This rearrangement joins TRBV18 to TRBJ1-1, with D possibly TRBD1 on 5 matching bases. Trimming removed 1 base at V and 2 bases at J, with 17 bases between. CDR1 is KGHSH, CDR2 LQKENI, per germline. The CDR3 is 17 residues long. The CDR3 nucleotides read TGTGCCAGCTCACCACTGACGGGCGGGGCAGGTAACACTGAAGCTTTCTTT. The encoded protein is CASSPLTGGAGNTEAFF.

The V gene is TRBV6-1, the J gene TRBJ2-7, with D unresolved. The CDR3 loop spans 11 amino acids. Germline assignment: CDR1 MNHNS and CDR2 SASEGT. The V gene lost 2 bases and the J gene lost 9 bases, with 8 bases spanning the gap. Written as DNA, the CDR3 is TGTGCCAGCAGTGAAAGGATAATGCAGTACTTC. Protein: CASSERIMQYF.

This rearrangement joins TRBV10-1 to TRBJ2-7; 9 nucleotides agree with TRBD2. The CDR3 consists of 15 residues. Germline assignment: CDR1 WNHNN and CDR2 SYGVQD (reference sequence). The junction had 9 bases not matched to a gene; V was cut back by 2 bases and J by 7 bases. CDR3 DNA: TGCGCCAGCAGTGAGGGCGGTAGCGGGAGTAATGAGCAGTACTTC. Protein: CASSEGGSGSNEQYF.

In this sample, this clone turned up once. The gene calls are TRBV5-1 and TRBJ2-7; TRBD1 matches at 9 bases. CDR1 is SGHRS and CDR2 is YFSETQ in the germline V gene. The CDR3 has 14 residues. J lost 4 bases, V lost 3 bases, and 5 bases had no gene match. This chain's CDR3 is CASSWGQGGYEQYF. In nucleotides, the CDR3 is TGCGCCAGCAGCTGGGGACAGGGTGGGTACGAGCAGTACTTC. Using reference TRBV5-1 and TRBJ2-7 for the parts outside the CDR3, the full variable domain is KAGVTQTPRYLIKTRGQQVTLSCSPISGHRSVSWYQQTPGQGLQFLFEYFSETQRNKGNFPGRFSGRQFSNSRSEMNVSTLELGDSALYLCASSWGQGGYEQYFGPGTRLTVT.

The chain is built from TRBV6-5 and TRBJ1-2; D unresolved. Germline CDR1 and CDR2: MNHEY and SVGAGI. The CDR3 extends over 13 amino acids. The V gene lost 8 bases and the J gene lost 0 bases, with 10 bases spanning the gap. In nucleotides, the CDR3 is TGTGCCAGCCGACGTGCGGCTAACTATGGCTACACCTTC. It codes for CASRRAANYGYTF.

This chain uses TRBV27 with TRBJ1-6; 7 nucleotides match TRBD1. CDR1 and CDR2 from the germline V gene are MNHEY and SMNVEV (reference sequence). The CDR3 totals 14 residues. V lost 4 bases to trimming and J lost 7 bases; unmatched junction nucleotides: 4. For the CDR3, the DNA is TGTGCCAGCAGTTCCGACAGGGTAAATTCACCCCTCCACTTT. Its protein product is CASSSDRVNSPLHF.

The chain has TRBV19 and TRBJ2-3, with TRBD2 identical over 10 bases. The germline gives CDR1 LNHDA, CDR2 SQIVND (reference sequence). The CDR3 has 15 amino acids. V dropped 4 bases and J dropped 2; count of bases not matched to a gene: 3. The CDR3 DNA sequence: TGTGCCAGTAGTACCCTAGCGGGAGTCACAGATACGCAGTATTTT. Protein: CASSTLAGVTDTQYF.

The V and J genes are TRBV6-6 and TRBJ1-4, with TRBD1 matching 8 bases. Germline V gives CDR1 MNHNY, CDR2 SVGAGI (reference sequence). The CDR3 has 15 residues. V dropped 5 bases and J dropped 8; count of bases not matched to a gene: 10. The CDR3 sequence: CASSPTEGTGEKLFF. The CDR3, as DNA: TGTGCCAGCAGTCCTACCGAAGGGACAGGAGAAAAACTGTTTTTT.

V usage is TRBV5-6 and J usage is TRBJ1-1; D may be TRBD1 (5 bases). The CDR3 covers 14 residues. The ends were cut back, 3 bases at V and 1 base at J, with 10 bases in the middle. Germline V gene data show CDR1 as SGHDT and CDR2 as YYEEEE. The CDR3 sequence is CASSSRRGNTEAFF. Written as DNA, the CDR3 is TGTGCCAGCAGCTCGAGGAGGGGGAACACTGAAGCTTTCTTT.